This record covers a single T cell receptor (beta chain). This sample was taken from a study of cytomegalovirus exposure and HLA in healthy donors. V was shortened by 3 bases and J by 7 bases, with 6 bases between the two germline ends. Germline assignment: CDR1 SEHNR and CDR2 FQNEAQ (reference sequence). The CDR3 extends over 12 amino acids. The PCR was carried out with 60 Vbeta primers and 13 Jbeta primers. TCRdb keeps only in-frame clones here, not all; method: immunoSEQ multiplex PCR. In total, the table holds over 30,000 clones. The receptor was isolated from a woman aged 40 to 50 in good health and CMV-seropositive. The chain carries TRBV7-9 and TRBJ1-4; D is uncertain. The sequenced material came from PBMCs. As DNA, the CDR3 is TGTGCCAGCAGCTTTCAGGCTGAAAAACTGTTTTTT. Translating it yields CASSFQAEKLFF.